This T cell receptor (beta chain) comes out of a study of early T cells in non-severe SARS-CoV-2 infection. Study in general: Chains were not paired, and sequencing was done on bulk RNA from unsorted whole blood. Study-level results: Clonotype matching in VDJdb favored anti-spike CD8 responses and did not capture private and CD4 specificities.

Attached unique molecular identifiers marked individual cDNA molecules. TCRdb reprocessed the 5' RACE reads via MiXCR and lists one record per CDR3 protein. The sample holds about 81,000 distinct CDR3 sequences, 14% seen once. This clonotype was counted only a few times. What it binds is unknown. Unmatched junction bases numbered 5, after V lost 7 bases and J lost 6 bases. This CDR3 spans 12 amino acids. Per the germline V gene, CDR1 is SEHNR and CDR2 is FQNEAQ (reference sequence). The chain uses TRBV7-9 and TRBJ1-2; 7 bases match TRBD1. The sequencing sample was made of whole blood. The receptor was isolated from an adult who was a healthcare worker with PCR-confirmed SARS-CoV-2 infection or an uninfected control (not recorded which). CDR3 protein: CASTRQGHGYTF. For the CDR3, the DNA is TGTGCCAGCACCCGACAGGGCCATGGCTACACCTTC.